The rows below give T cell receptor beta chains drawn from one sample of a study of vaccination and CD4 T cells after COVID-19. TCRdb analysed the PCR reads with MiXCR anew, one entry per CDR3 protein. The top ten hold more than 6.5% of the sample, which has tens of thousands of distinct CDR3 sequences, 70% seen once. These TCRs are of unknown antigen specificity. Sample: CD4+ T cells from blood, cultured in vitro. These receptors were taken from a human donor who had recovered from COVID-19. Both conserved end residues are part of each CDR3. A D gene is named only where the DNA matches it firmly. Clone size, where shown, is once, few, many, or a class for clones that have expanded.

V gene	D gene	clone size	J gene	CDR3 protein	CDR3 DNA
TRBV6-5	NA	NA	TRBJ1-2	CASSYLTINGYTF	TGTGCCAGCAGTTATTTGACAATAAATGGCTACACCTTC
TRBV6-1	NA	NA	TRBJ1-5	CASRDRDRSQPQHF	TGTGCCAGCAGAGATCGGGACCGCTCTCAGCCCCAGCATTTT
TRBV9	NA	NA	TRBJ2-5	CASSVLGTYETQYF	TGTGCCAGCAGCGTCCTAGGTACTTATGAGACCCAGTACTTC
TRBV24-1	NA	NA	TRBJ1-5	CATSDGAFGPDQPQHF	TGTGCCACCAGTGATGGGGCCTTCGGGCCAGATCAGCCCCAGCATTTT
TRBV2	NA	once	TRBJ2-7	CASFGQTRVWEQYF	TGTGCCAGCTTCGGACAGACAAGGGTTTGGGAGCAGTACTTC
TRBV6-1	NA	NA	TRBJ1-5	CASSLQGNNQPQHF	TGTGCCAGCAGCCTCCAGGGGAACAATCAGCCCCAGCATTTT
TRBV29-1	NA	NA	TRBJ1-2	CSVGLGPQGRGYGYTF	TGCAGCGTTGGCCTAGGGCCCCAGGGGCGCGGCTATGGCTACACCTTC
TRBV19	NA	NA	TRBJ2-5	CASRQTQETQYF	TGTGCCAGTCGACAGACCCAAGAGACCCAGTACTTC
TRBV15	NA	NA	TRBJ2-3	CATSRVGVTDTQYF	TGTGCCACCAGCAGAGTAGGTGTCACAGATACGCAGTATTTT
TRBV11-2	TRBD1	NA	TRBJ1-1	CASSPGTGGNTEAFF	TGTGCCAGCAGCCCCGGGACAGGGGGCAACACTGAAGCTTTCTTT
TRBV19	NA	NA	TRBJ1-1	CASRAQENTEAFF	TGTGCCAGTAGAGCGCAGGAGAACACTGAAGCTTTCTTT
TRBV6-1	NA	NA	TRBJ2-6	CASTPQAGAEGANVLTF	TGTGCCAGCACCCCCCAAGCAGGGGCGGAAGGGGCCAACGTCCTGACTTTC
TRBV20-1	NA	NA	TRBJ1-3	CSARDRTSNTIYF	TGCAGTGCTAGAGACCGGACATCTAACACCATATATTTT
TRBV29-1	TRBD1	NA	TRBJ2-7	CSVSPGTASYEQYF	TGCAGCGTCAGCCCCGGGACAGCCTCCTACGAGCAGTACTTC
TRBV7-2	TRBD2	few	TRBJ2-5	CASSLGGLAGGRETQYF	TGTGCCAGCAGCTTAGGAGGGCTAGCGGGAGGTAGGGAGACCCAGTACTTC
TRBV7-6	NA	NA	TRBJ1-2	CASSSNQGTYGYTF	TGTGCCAGCAGCTCAAACCAGGGGACCTATGGCTACACCTTC
TRBV20-1	NA	NA	TRBJ2-6	CSASVSSGANVLTF	TGCAGTGCTAGTGTTAGCTCTGGGGCCAACGTCCTGACTTTC
TRBV7-2	TRBD2	NA	TRBJ2-1	CASSLLPNLGLAVREQFF	TGTGCCAGCAGCTTATTGCCCAATCTGGGACTAGCGGTACGGGAGCAGTTCTTC
TRBV15	NA	NA	TRBJ1-2	CATSRDSLSYGYTF	TGTGCCACCAGCAGGGACAGCTTATCCTATGGCTACACCTTC
TRBV29-1	NA	NA	TRBJ1-1	CSVVIRSKYLKDTEAFF	TGCAGCGTTGTAATTCGGTCAAAATACCTAAAGGACACTGAAGCTTTCTTT
TRBV2	NA	NA	TRBJ2-5	CASSEGDEGLETQYF	TGTGCCAGCAGTGAAGGGGATGAGGGATTAGAAACCCAGTACTTC
TRBV7-9	NA	NA	TRBJ1-6	CASSQRGDSPLHF	TGTGCCAGCAGCCAGAGGGGGGATTCACCCCTCCACTTT
TRBV24-1	NA	few	TRBJ1-1	CATRQGMNTEAFF	TGTGCCACCCGGCAGGGAATGAACACTGAAGCTTTCTTT
TRBV27	NA	NA	TRBJ1-2	CASSLGGVYGYTF	TGTGCCAGCAGTTTAGGGGGTGTCTATGGCTACACCTTC
TRBV20-1	TRBD1	once	TRBJ1-5	CSARKTGIVNQPQHF	TGCAGTGCTCGGAAGACAGGGATTGTAAATCAGCCCCAGCATTTT
TRBV28	TRBD1	NA	TRBJ1-6	CASSTERQGVSPLHF	TGTGCCAGCAGCACCGAGCGACAGGGTGTTTCACCCCTCCACTTT
TRBV28	NA	few	TRBJ1-1	CASSLPQMNTEAFF	TGTGCCAGCAGTTTACCACAGATGAACACTGAAGCTTTCTTT
TRBV20-1	NA	NA	TRBJ1-3	CSARDNARRANTIYF	TGCAGTGCTAGAGATAATGCCAGGCGGGCAAACACCATATATTTT
TRBV28	NA	NA	TRBJ2-3	CATWWADTQYF	TGTGCCACCTGGTGGGCGGATACGCAGTATTTT
TRBV20-1	NA	NA	TRBJ1-1	CSASRRGNTEAFF	TGCAGTGCTAGCCGGAGGGGGAACACTGAAGCTTTCTTT
TRBV7-8	TRBD2	once	TRBJ2-5	CASSLARYGLAGGQETQYF	TGTGCCAGCAGCTTAGCCCGATATGGACTAGCGGGAGGGCAAGAGACCCAGTACTTC
TRBV7-9	NA	once	TRBJ2-7	CASSFSPTITYEQYF	TGTGCCAGCAGCTTCAGCCCCACTATTACCTACGAGCAGTACTTC
TRBV7-9	NA	NA	TRBJ1-1	CASNVRGAGDTETFF	TGTGCCAGCAACGTTCGGGGGGCAGGGGACACTGAAACTTTCTTT
TRBV2	NA	NA	TRBJ2-7	CASSLRFLTGGEQYF	TGTGCCAGCAGTCTGAGGTTCTTGACAGGAGGCGAGCAGTACTTC
TRBV20-1	NA	NA	TRBJ1-6	CSALNNSPLHF	TGCAGTGCCCTGAATAATTCACCCCTCCACTTT
TRBV20-1	NA	NA	TRBJ1-2	CSGRRDGYTF	TGCTCAGGGAGGAGGGATGGCTACACCTTC
TRBV5-1	TRBD2	NA	TRBJ2-5	CASSPGLAGGGETQYF	TGCGCCAGCAGCCCCGGACTAGCGGGAGGGGGGGAGACCCAGTACTTC
TRBV7-2	NA	NA	TRBJ1-5	CASSPQGGGNQPQHF	TGTGCCAGCAGCCCTCAAGGAGGCGGCAATCAGCCCCAGCATTTT
TRBV5-1	NA	few	TRBJ2-5	CASSWDLQGGTQYF	TGCGCCAGCAGCTGGGACCTCCAGGGCGGGACCCAGTACTTC
TRBV6-5	TRBD2	NA	TRBJ2-7	CASSYSPGGEQYF	TGTGCCAGCAGTTACTCTCCGGGAGGCGAGCAGTACTTC
TRBV7-9	NA	NA	TRBJ1-2	CASSDRPSGYTF	TGTGCCAGCAGCGATCGGCCCTCGGGCTACACCTTC
TRBV7-2	TRBD2	NA	TRBJ2-7	CASNARLAGGPNEQYF	TGTGCCAGCAACGCTCGACTAGCGGGAGGGCCTAATGAGCAGTACTTC
TRBV6-2/TRBV6-3	NA	NA	TRBJ1-5	CASSYSHGTPSNQPQHF	TGTGCCAGCAGTTACTCCCACGGGACACCTAGCAATCAGCCCCAGCATTTT
TRBV20-1	NA	few	TRBJ1-5	CSARQNRANQPQHF	TGCAGTGCTAGACAAAACAGGGCCAATCAGCCCCAGCATTTT
TRBV28	NA	NA	TRBJ1-2	CASSFMVGGTGGYTF	TGTGCCAGCAGTTTTATGGTTGGCGGAACGGGCGGCTACACCTTC
TRBV7-2	TRBD2	NA	TRBJ2-5	CASSPSGIETQYF	TGTGCCAGCAGCCCCAGCGGGATTGAGACCCAGTACTTC
TRBV6-1	NA	NA	TRBJ1-5	CASTSKEGGSNQPQHF	TGTGCCAGCACATCCAAAGAAGGGGGTAGCAATCAGCCCCAGCATTTT
TRBV4-3	NA	NA	TRBJ1-5	CASSPGRYQPQHF	TGCGCCAGCAGCCCCGGCAGGTATCAGCCCCAGCATTTT
TRBV6-1	TRBD1	NA	TRBJ1-1	CASTSTGVGTEAFF	TGTGCCAGCACCTCTACAGGGGTGGGCACTGAAGCTTTCTTT
TRBV7-2	NA	NA	TRBJ1-2	CASSFGINYGYTF	TGTGCCAGCAGCTTCGGCATAAACTATGGCTACACCTTC
TRBV19	TRBD1	NA	TRBJ1-5	CASSIGQGARGDNQPQHF	TGTGCCAGTAGTATAGGACAGGGGGCCCGGGGTGACAATCAGCCCCAGCATTTT
TRBV6-5	TRBD2	NA	TRBJ2-3	CASSYSDRAGRGFSTDTQYF	TGTGCCAGCAGTTACTCGGATCGAGCGGGGAGGGGCTTTAGCACAGATACGCAGTATTTT
TRBV6-5	NA	NA	TRBJ1-2	CASSYLGGPNYGYTF	TGTGCCAGCAGTTACTTGGGGGGCCCCAACTATGGCTACACCTTC
TRBV11-2	NA	NA	TRBJ1-2	CASSLSAGSNYGYTF	TGTGCCAGCAGCTTAAGTGCGGGGTCTAACTATGGCTACACCTTC
TRBV6-1	NA	NA	TRBJ1-5	CASTPRRGSQPQHF	TGTGCCAGCACCCCTCGGAGGGGTAGCCAGCCCCAGCATTTT
TRBV6-1	NA	few	TRBJ1-1	CAARRPDFTEAFF	TGTGCCGCGCGACGCCCGGACTTCACTGAAGCTTTCTTT